In its sample, the clone carrying this TCR beta chain was seen once. Original analysis: Nucleated cell counts were estimated from reference gene primer amplification. The protocol was immunoSEQ multiplex PCR, while the TCRdb copy is restricted to in-frame clones and leaves out a portion. V and J calls and clone size are as listed in that table; D and trimming were resolved from the DNA. Among about 170,000 clones listed, just under 85% were seen once. This sample is drawn from a study of blood T cell repertoires in COVID-19. Study context: The United States, Italy and Spain were the sources of the acute and convalescent COVID-19 samples. T cells, B-cell-depleted T cells, or PBMCs supplied cDNA or gDNA.

The CDR3 runs 13 residues. With 4 bases removed from V and 7 bases from J, the gap between germline ends came to 10 bases. From germline, CDR1 is KGHSH and CDR2 LQKENI. This TCR came from an elderly woman with COVID-19, enrolled during active disease. Input material: peripheral blood. The chain carries TRBV18 and TRBJ1-4, with D maybe TRBD1 (6 bases). CDR3 residues: CASSRAGAEKLFF. The CDR3 nucleotides read TGTGCCAGCTCACGGGCAGGGGCTGAAAAACTGTTTTTT.